This passage covers 17 T cell receptor beta chains from one sample sequenced in a study of T cell clonality in common variable immunodeficiency. Clones were sequenced by immunoSEQ multiplex PCR, and TCRdb holds only the in-frame ones, with some missing. There are approximately 35,000 clones in the sample, none observed a single time. General study points: Fewer deletions and N-nucleotide insertions were reportedly seen in common variable immunodeficiency TCR beta sequences.

Antigen specificity for these receptors is unknown. The sample taken for sequencing was peripheral blood mononuclear cells. The receptors derive from a human donor with common variable immunodeficiency.

Comment on this clone: Coverage ceases 3 residues before the CDR3 finishes, and the germline J gene fills in the end. This chain joins TRBV6-2 or TRBV6-3 and TRBJ2-7; D remains unclear. The germline V gene encodes CDR1 MNHEY and CDR2 SVGEGT. V shed 5 bases and J shed 3 bases, with 17 bases lying between them. There are 15 residues in the CDR3. CDR3 DNA, as far as it was read: TGTGCCAGCAGTCTCTCAGGTTCTACTCGCTACGAG. This sequence encodes CASSLSGSTRYE. The full CDR3 protein is CASSLSGSTRYEQYF.

The table lists this clone with many counts. The CDR3 end falls 3 residues outside the read, so it is completed with the germline J gene. This chain links TRBV7-2 with TRBJ1-2; D remains unclear. V lost 0 bases, J lost 7 bases, and 12 bases lay in between. Germline V gives CDR1 SGHTA, CDR2 FQGNSA. This CDR3 spans 14 amino acids. CDR3 sequence: CASSLAYDKSGYTF. Incomplete CDR3 DNA: TGTGCCAGCAGCTTAGCCTATGACAAATCTGGC.

This clone was observed a handful of times. Partial CDR3 DNA: TGTGCCAGCAGCCCGGAGGGGGCAGGGGACTATGGC. Translating gives CASSPEGAGDYG. The entire CDR3 reads CASSPEGAGDYGYTF. The chain combines TRBV5-5 with TRBJ1-2; 7 nucleotides match TRBD1. Sequencing ends 3 residues short of the CDR3 end; the germline J gene provides the rest. Unmatched junction bases numbered 9, after V lost 4 bases and J lost 3 bases. The CDR3 consists of 15 residues. CDR1 is SGHKS and CDR2 is YYEKEE in the germline V gene (reference sequence).

A word on this clone: The read finishes 3 residues shy of the CDR3 end, and the germline J gene is used to complete it. The chain combines TRBV7-2 with TRBJ2-1; no firm D call. CDR1 and CDR2 (germline): SGHTA, FQGNSA. This CDR3 comprises 14 residues. V lost 4 bases to trimming and J lost 6 bases, with 13 bases between them. The CDR3 loop reads CASSSSRVGNEQFF. The sequenced CDR3 bases are TGTGCCAGCAGCTCGAGCCGCGTCGGCAATGAG.

Regarding this clone: The CDR3 end falls 3 residues outside the read, so it is completed with the germline J gene. This chain uses TRBV7-9 with TRBJ2-3; D gene unclear. V lost 2 bases, J lost 4 bases, and 4 bases lay in between. The CDR3 loop spans 12 amino acids. Germline V lookup: CDR1 SEHNR, CDR2 FQNEAQ (reference sequence). The part of the CDR3 DNA that was read is TGTGCCAGCAGCTTAAGCGCAGATACG. This translates into CASSLSADT. The entire CDR3 protein reads CASSLSADTQYF. Together with reference TRBV7-9 and TRBJ2-3, the CDR3 gives the full variable domain: DTGVSQNPRHKITKRGQNVTFRCDPISEHNRLYWYRQTLGQGPEFLTYFQNEAQLEKSRLLSDRFSAERPKGSFSTLEIQRTEQGDSAMYLCASSLSADTQYFGPGTRLTVL.

With respect to this clone: The read is 3 residues too short to cover the CDR3 end, so that end is filled in from the germline J gene. V usage is TRBV5-1 and J usage is TRBJ2-7; 7 nucleotides align to TRBD2. CDR3 length: 15 residues. Germline CDR1 reads SGHRS; CDR2 reads YFSETQ. The ends lost 4 bases at V and 5 bases at J; junction bases unmatched: 12. Partial CDR3 DNA: TGCGCCAGCAGCGGAAAGCGGGACCTTGGCGACGAG. Translation: CASSGKRDLGDE. The entire CDR3 is CASSGKRDLGDEQYF.

This clone was counted between two and nine times. The read is 3 residues too short to cover the CDR3 end, so that end is filled in from the germline J gene. The chain joins TRBV11-2 to TRBJ1-1; D is perhaps TRBD1 (6 bases). CDR3 length: 14 amino acids. Germline lookup yields CDR1 SGHAT and CDR2 FQNNGV. The V gene lost 5 bases and the J gene lost 1 base, with 11 bases spanning the gap. The CDR3 DNA, read in part, is TGTGCCAGCAGCGACAGGATCCGGAACACTGAA. It translates to CASSDRIRNTE. The full CDR3 protein is CASSDRIRNTEAFF.

This clone was seen many times. Coverage ceases 3 residues before the CDR3 finishes, and the germline J gene fills in the end. The chain links TRBV11-3 to TRBJ2-7; a weak D match, TRBD2 (6 bases). V gave up 1 base and J gave up 5 bases, with 12 bases separating them. The CDR3 length is 14 residues. Germline V gives CDR1 SGHNT, CDR2 YENEEA. The CDR3 loop is CASSLASREHEQYF. The CDR3 bases that were read are TGTGCCAGCAGCTTAGCGTCGCGGGAACACGAG.

A word on this clone: The CDR3 is cut off 3 residues early in the read; its end comes from the germline J gene. The chain uses TRBV7-3 and TRBJ2-7, with 7 bases matching TRBD1. The V segment lost 5 bases and the J segment 2 bases; nucleotides outside the gene matches: 6. The V gene's germline CDR1 is SGHTA and CDR2 FQGTGA. The CDR3 is 14 amino acids. CDR3 DNA (partial): TGTGCCAGCAGCCTACCGGGACAGACCTACGAG. Its protein product is CASSLPGQTYE. The entire CDR3 is CASSLPGQTYEQYF.

This clone has ten or more counts. The sequenced fragment ends 3 residues before the CDR3 boundary, so the rest is inferred from the germline J gene. The genes are TRBV19 and TRBJ2-2; TRBD1 might be the D (5 bases). Per germline, CDR1 LNHDA and CDR2 SQIVND (reference sequence). The CDR3 extends over 14 amino acids. The V end was cut by 6 bases, the J end by 6 bases, with 14 bases between. The CDR3 sequence: CASRNRPRAGELFF. The sequenced part of the CDR3 DNA is TGTGCCAGTAGGAACAGGCCTAGAGCCGGGGAG.

As concerns this clone: Compared with germline, one end of the junction differs, possibly owing to a read error. From the germline J gene comes the end of the CDR3, since the read stops 3 residues before it. The rearrangement uses TRBV19 and TRBJ1-4, with a possible D match to TRBD1 (6 bases). The CDR3 spans 15 residues. Germline CDR1 reads LNHDA; CDR2 reads SQIVND (reference sequence). The part of the CDR3 DNA that was read is TGTGCCAGTAGTGATGACAGGACAACTAAGGAAAAA. This translates into CASSDDRTTKEK. The complete CDR3 protein is CASSDDRTTKEKLFF.

This clone was seen repeatedly, ten times or more. The CDR3 end is not reached by the read, which stops 3 residues before it; the germline J gene fills it in. V usage is TRBV20-1 and J usage is TRBJ2-4; D remains ambiguous. From germline, CDR1 is DFQATT and CDR2 SNEGSKA (reference sequence). The CDR3 has 10 amino acids. Between the trimmed V and J ends, which lost 3 bases and 6 bases, there was a span of 3 bases. CDR3 protein: CSASVNIQYF. The sequenced CDR3 bases are TGCAGTGCTAGCGTAAACATT.

This clone was recorded a few times. Read coverage stops 3 residues before the CDR3 terminus; the germline J gene supplies the remainder. The rearrangement uses TRBV30 and TRBJ2-7; 9 bases are shared with TRBD1. V lost 1 base to trimming and J lost 3 bases; unmatched junction nucleotides: 1. The germline gives CDR1 GTSNPN, CDR2 SVGIG (reference sequence). This CDR3 comprises 13 residues. The CDR3 reads CAWSGDRVYEQYF. The part of the CDR3 DNA that was read is TGTGCCTGGAGTGGGGACAGGGTCTACGAG.

This clone has a handful of counts. The read terminates 3 residues ahead of where the CDR3 ends, so the germline J gene completes it. The V call is TRBV7-9, the J call TRBJ2-3; D gene ambiguous. The V gene lost 4 bases and the J gene lost 2 bases, with 13 bases spanning the gap. Germline V gene data show CDR1 as SEHNR and CDR2 as FQNEAQ (reference sequence). The CDR3 covers 15 residues. CDR3 in amino acids: CASSSDPGLTDTQYF. The CDR3 DNA, read in part, is TGTGCCAGCAGCTCCGACCCGGGTCTCACAGATACG.

This clone occurred a few times. The read ends 3 residues early relative to the CDR3; the germline J gene fills the gap. This rearrangement joins TRBV11-3 to TRBJ1-1, with 8 bases identical to TRBD1. Trimming at V came to 2 bases and at J to 6 bases, leaving 5 bases not matched to a gene. This CDR3 is 14 amino acids long. Germline V gives CDR1 SGHNT, CDR2 YENEEA. CDR3 in amino acids: CASSLIQGAAEAFF. CDR3 DNA (partial): TGTGCCAGCAGCTTAATTCAGGGGGCCGCTGAA. Variable domain in full (rest from reference TRBV11-3 and TRBJ1-1): EAGVVQSPRYKIIEKKQPVAFWCNPISGHNTLYWYLQNLGQGPELLIRYENEEAVDDSQLPKDRFSAERLKGVDSTLKIQPAELGDSAVYLCASSLIQGAAEAFFGQGTRLTVV.

As for this clone: The read terminates 3 residues before the CDR3 end, so the remaining end is supplied by the germline J gene. The J gene is TRBJ2-1, the V gene TRBV2, with TRBD2 matching over 10 bases. The CDR3 contains 16 residues. Germline V gives CDR1 SNHLY, CDR2 FYNNEI. V lost 0 bases and J lost 9; bases outside the gene matches: 8. CDR3 in amino acids: CASSEAESGRASEQFF. The sequenced CDR3 bases are TGTGCCAGCAGTGAAGCGGAGAGCGGGAGGGCCTCTGAG.

At least ten counts were recorded for this clone. The missing CDR3 end, 3 residues past where the read stops, is filled in from the germline J gene. The chain has TRBV7-2 and TRBJ2-5; 8 nucleotides match TRBD2. Losses at the gene ends were 4 bases for V and 4 bases for J; bases not matched to a gene: 8. Germline loops: CDR1 SGHTA, CDR2 FQGNSA. The CDR3 length is 15 residues. The sequenced CDR3 bases are TGTGCCAGCAGCTACGGGAGCGGGACTAGAGAGACC. It is translated as CASSYGSGTRET. Given in full, the CDR3 is CASSYGSGTRETQYF.